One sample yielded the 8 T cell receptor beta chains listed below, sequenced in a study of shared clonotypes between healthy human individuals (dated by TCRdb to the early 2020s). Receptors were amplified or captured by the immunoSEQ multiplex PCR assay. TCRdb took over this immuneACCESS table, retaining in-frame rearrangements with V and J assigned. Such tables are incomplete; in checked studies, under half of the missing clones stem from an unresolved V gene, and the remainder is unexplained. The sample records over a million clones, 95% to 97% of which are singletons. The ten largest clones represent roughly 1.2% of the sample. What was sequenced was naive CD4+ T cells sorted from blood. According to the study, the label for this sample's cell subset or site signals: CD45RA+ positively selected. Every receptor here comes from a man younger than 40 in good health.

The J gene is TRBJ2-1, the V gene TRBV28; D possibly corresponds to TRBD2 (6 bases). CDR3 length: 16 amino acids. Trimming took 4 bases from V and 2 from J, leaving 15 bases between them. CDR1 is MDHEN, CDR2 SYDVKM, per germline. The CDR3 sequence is CASSYSSAGPYNEQFF. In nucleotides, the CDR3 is TGTGCCAGCAGTTATTCTTCCGCGGGACCCTACAATGAGCAGTTCTTC.

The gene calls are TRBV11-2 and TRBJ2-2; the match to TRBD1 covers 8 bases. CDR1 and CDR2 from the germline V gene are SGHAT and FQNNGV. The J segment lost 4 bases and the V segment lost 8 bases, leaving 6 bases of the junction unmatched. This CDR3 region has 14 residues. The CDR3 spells CASGRTGTTGELFF. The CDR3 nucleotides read TGTGCCAGCGGACGGACAGGGACCACCGGGGAGCTGTTTTTT.

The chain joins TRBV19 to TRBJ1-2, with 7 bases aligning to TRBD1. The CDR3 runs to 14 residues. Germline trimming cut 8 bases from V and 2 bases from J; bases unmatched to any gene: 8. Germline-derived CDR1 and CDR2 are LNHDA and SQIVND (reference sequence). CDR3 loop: CASRSQGGNYGYTF. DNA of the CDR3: TGTGCCAGTCGAAGCCAGGGGGGAAACTATGGCTACACCTTC.

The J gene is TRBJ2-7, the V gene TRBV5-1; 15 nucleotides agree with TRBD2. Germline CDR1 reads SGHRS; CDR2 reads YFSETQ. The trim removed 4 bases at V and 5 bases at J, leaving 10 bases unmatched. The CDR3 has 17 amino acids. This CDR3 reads CASSTGTSGRTGNEQYF. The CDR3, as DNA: TGCGCCAGCAGCACCGGGACTAGCGGGAGGACCGGAAACGAGCAGTACTTC.

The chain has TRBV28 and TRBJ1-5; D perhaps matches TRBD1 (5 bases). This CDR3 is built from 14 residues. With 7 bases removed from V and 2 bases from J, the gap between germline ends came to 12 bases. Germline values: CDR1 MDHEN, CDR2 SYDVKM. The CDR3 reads CASTPGGGNQPQHF. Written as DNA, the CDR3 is TGTGCCAGCACCCCGGGGGGTGGCAATCAGCCCCAGCATTTT. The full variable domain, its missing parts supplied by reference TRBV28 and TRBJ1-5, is DVKVTQSSRYLVKRTGEKVFLECVQDMDHENMFWYRQDPGLGLRLIYFSYDVKMKEKGDIPEGYSVSREKKERFSLILESASTNQTSMYLCASTPGGGNQPQHFGDGTRLSIL.

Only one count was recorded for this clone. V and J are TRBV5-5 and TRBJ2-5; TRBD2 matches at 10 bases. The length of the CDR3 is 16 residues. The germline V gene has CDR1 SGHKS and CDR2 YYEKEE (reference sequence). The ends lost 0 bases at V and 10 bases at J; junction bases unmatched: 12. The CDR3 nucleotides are TGTGCCAGCAGCTTGGGGACTAGCGGCCTCGCCCGGGGCCAGTACTTC. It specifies CASSLGTSGLARGQYF.

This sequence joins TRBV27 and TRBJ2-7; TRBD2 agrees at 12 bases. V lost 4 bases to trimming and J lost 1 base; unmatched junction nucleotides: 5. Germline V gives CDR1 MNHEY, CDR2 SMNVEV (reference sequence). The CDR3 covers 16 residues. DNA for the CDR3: TGTGCCAGCAGTTCACAAGGACTAGCGGGGTCCTACGAGCAGTACTTC. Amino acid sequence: CASSSQGLAGSYEQYF.

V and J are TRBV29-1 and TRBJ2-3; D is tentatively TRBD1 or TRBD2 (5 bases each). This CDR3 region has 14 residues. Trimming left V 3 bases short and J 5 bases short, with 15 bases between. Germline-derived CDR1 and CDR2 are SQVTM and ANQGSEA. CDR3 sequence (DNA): TGCAGCGTTGACGGGACGGAACGGGGAGATACGCAGTATTTT. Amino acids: CSVDGTERGDTQYF.